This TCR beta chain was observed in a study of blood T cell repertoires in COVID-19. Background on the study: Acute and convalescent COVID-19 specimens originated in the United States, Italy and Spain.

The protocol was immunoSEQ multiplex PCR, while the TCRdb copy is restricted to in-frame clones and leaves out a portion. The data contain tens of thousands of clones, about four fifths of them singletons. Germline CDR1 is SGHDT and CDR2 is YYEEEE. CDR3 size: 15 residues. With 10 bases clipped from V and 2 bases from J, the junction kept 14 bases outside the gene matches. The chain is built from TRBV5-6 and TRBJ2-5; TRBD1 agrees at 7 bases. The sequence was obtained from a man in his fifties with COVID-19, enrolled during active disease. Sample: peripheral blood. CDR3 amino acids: CASQTGQRIQETQYF. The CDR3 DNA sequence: TGTGCCTCCCAGACGGGACAGCGTATTCAAGAGACCCAGTACTTC.